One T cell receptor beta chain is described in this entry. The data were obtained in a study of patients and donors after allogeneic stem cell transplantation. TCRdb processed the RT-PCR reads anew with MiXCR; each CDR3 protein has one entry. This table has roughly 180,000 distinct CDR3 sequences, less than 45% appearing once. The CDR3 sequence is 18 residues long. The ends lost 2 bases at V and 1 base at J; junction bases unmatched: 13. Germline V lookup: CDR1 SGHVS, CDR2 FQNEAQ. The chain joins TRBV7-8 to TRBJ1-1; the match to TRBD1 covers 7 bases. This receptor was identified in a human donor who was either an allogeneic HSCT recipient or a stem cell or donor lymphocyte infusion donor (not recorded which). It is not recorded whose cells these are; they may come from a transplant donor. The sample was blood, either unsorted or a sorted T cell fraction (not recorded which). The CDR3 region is CASSLKGAGAVRNTEAFF. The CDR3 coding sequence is TGTGCCAGCAGCTTAAAGGGGGCGGGTGCCGTCCGGAACACTGAAGCTTTCTTT.